The following is a TCR beta chain sequence with its context. Its target is not known. Trimming took 3 bases from V and 1 from J, leaving 11 bases between them. CDR3 length: 15 residues. The sample comes from a study of CD8 T cells in ankylosing spondylitis. Study-level points and caveats: A TCR beta motif of eight or nine highly homologous variants seemed to mark ankylosing spondylitis blood.

A quantitative 5'-RACE method, one with molecular barcodes, was used to make TCR beta libraries. Each CDR3 protein gets one entry after TCRdb re-called the 5' RACE reads with MiXCR. The table records about 440,000 distinct CDR3 sequences, about a sixth of them present only once. The origin of this receptor is a male donor with ankylosing spondylitis. Source material: blood, either unsorted or a sorted T cell fraction (not recorded which). The genes are TRBV12-3 or TRBV12-4 and TRBJ2-3, with no clear D. CDR3 sequence (DNA): TGTGCCAGCAGTTTTCCTAGTCGGGGCACAGATACGCAGTATTTT. Its protein is CASSFPSRGTDTQYF.